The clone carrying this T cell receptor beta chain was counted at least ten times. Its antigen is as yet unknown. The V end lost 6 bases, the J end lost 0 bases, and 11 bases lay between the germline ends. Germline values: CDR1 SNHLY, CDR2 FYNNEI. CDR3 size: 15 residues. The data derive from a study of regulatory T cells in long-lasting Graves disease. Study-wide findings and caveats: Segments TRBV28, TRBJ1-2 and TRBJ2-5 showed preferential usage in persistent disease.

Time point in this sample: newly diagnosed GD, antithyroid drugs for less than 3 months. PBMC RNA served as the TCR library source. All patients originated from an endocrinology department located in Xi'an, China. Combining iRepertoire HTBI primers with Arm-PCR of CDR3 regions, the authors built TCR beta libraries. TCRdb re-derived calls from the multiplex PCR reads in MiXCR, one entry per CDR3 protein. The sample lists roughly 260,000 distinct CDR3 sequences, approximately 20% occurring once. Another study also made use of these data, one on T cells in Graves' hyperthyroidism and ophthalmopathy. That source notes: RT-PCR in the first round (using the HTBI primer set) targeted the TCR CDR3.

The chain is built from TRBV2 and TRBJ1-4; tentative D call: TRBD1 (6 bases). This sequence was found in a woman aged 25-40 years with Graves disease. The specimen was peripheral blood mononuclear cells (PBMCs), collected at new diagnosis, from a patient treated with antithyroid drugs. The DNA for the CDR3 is TGTGCCAGCAGGGCTAGGACAGCAACTAATGAAAAACTGTTTTTT. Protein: CASRARTATNEKLFF.